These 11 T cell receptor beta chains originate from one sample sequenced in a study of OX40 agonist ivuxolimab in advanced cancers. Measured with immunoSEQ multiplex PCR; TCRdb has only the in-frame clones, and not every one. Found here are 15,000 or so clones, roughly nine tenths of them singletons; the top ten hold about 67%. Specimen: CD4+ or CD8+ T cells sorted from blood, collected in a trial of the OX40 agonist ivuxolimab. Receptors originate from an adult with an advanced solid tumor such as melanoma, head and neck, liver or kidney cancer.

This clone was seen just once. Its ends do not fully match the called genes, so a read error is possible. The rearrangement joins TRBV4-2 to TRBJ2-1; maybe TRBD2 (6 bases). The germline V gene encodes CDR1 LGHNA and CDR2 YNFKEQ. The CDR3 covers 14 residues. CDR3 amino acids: CASNQGGDEDEQFF. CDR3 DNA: TGTGCCAGCAACCAAGGAGGGGATGAAGATGAGCAGTTCTTC.

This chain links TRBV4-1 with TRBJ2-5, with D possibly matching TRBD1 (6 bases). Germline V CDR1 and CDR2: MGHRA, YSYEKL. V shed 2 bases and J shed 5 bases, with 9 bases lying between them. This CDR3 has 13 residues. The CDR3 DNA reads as TGCGCCAGCAGCCAACAGGGGTGGGAGACCCAGTACTTC. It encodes CASSQQGWETQYF.

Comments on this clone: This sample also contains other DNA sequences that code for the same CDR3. CDR3 loop: CASSDSSGSGELFF. CDR3 coding DNA: TGTGCCAGCAGTGACTCTAGCGGGTCCGGGGAGCTGTTTTTT. J is TRBJ2-2 and V is TRBV6-4; 7 nucleotides line up with TRBD2. The V segment lost 0 bases and the J segment 6 bases; nucleotides outside the gene matches: 1. CDR1 is MRHNA and CDR2 is SNTAGT in the germline V gene. The CDR3 is made up of 14 amino acids.

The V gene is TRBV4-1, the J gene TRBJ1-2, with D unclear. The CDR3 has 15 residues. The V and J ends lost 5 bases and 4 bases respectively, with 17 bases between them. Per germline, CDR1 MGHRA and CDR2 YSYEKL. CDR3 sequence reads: CASSYPREGGYGYTF. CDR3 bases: TGCGCCAGCAGCTACCCGCGGGAGGGCGGCTATGGCTACACCTTC.

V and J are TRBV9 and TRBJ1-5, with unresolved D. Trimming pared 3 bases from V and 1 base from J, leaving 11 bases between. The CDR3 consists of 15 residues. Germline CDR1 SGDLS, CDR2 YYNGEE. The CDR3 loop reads CASSELGRSNQPQHF. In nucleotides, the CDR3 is TGTGCCAGCAGCGAGCTCGGACGGAGCAATCAGCCCCAGCATTTT.

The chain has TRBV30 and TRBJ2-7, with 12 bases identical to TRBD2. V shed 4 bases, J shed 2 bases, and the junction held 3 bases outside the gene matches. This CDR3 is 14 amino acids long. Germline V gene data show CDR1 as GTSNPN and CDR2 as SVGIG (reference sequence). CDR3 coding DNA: TGTGCCTGGAACCTAGCGGGGGGGCCCTACGAGCAGTACTTC. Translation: CAWNLAGGPYEQYF.

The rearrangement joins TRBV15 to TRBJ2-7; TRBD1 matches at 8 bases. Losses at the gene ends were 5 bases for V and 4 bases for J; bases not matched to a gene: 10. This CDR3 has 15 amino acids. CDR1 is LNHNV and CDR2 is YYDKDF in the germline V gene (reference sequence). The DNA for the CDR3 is TGTGCCACCAGCTCGCACTGGACAGGGAGGTACGAGCAGTACTTC. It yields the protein CATSSHWTGRYEQYF.

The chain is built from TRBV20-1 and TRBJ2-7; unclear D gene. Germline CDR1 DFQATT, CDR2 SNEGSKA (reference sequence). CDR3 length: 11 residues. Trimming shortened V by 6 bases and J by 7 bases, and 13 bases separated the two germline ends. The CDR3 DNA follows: TGCAGTGCCGACGAGTTATTGGAGCAGTACTTC. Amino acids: CSADELLEQYF.

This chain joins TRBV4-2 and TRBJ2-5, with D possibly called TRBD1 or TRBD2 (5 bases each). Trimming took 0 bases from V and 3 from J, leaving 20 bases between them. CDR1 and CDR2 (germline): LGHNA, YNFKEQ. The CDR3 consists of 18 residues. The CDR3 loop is CASSQDPGVGLGEETQYF. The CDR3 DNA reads TGTGCCAGCAGCCAAGATCCCGGGGTGGGGTTGGGGGAAGAGACCCAGTACTTC.

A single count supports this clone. CDR3 sequence (DNA): TGTGCCAGCAGCTTAGGACTAGCGGGGTACAATGAGCAGTTCTTC. Protein sequence: CASSLGLAGYNEQFF. This chain links TRBV5-6 with TRBJ2-1; 12 nucleotides agree with TRBD2. Looked up from germline, CDR1 is SGHDT and CDR2 is YYEEEE. This CDR3 is built from 15 residues. J gave up 4 bases and V 2 bases, and 1 base lay outside the gene matches.

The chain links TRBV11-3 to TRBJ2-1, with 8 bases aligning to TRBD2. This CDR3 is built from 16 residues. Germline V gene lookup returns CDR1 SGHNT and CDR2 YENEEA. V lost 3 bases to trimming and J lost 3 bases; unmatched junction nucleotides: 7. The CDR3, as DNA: TGTGCCAGCAGCTTCGAATCGGGACTAGTCTACAATGAGCAGTTCTTC. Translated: CASSFESGLVYNEQFF.